Listed below are T cell receptor beta chains from one sample, sequenced in a study of blood T cell repertoires in COVID-19. The assay was immunoSEQ multiplex PCR, and TCRdb's table has in-frame clones only and misses some. The repertoire consists of 28,000 or so clones, with around 88% occurring once and the leading ten covering 20% to 30%. The sample taken for sequencing was peripheral blood. These receptors all stem from a human donor in a cohort sampled during active COVID-19. Both conserved end residues are part of each CDR3. The D gene is left open where the match is weak. Size values are once, few and many counts, or a class for expanded clones, and some rows have none.

v_gene,d_gene,j_gene,len,abundance,CDR3nt,CDR3aa
TRBV11-2,TRBD1,TRBJ1-1,15,-,TGTGCCAGCAGCTGGACAGGGGCGGTCGGCACTGAAGCTTTCTTT,CASSWTGAVGTEAFF
TRBV7-2,TRBD1,TRBJ1-5,13,-,TGTGCCAGCAGTCAGGACAGGGGGCAGCCCCAGCATTTT,CASSQDRGQPQHF
TRBV5-1,-,TRBJ2-5,18,-,TGCGCCAGCAGCTTCACCCGACTGGGATGGAGGGGCCAAGAGACCCAGTACTTC,CASSFTRLGWRGQETQYF
TRBV6-6,TRBD2,TRBJ2-1,15,-,TGTGCCAGCAGTTTTCCTAGCGGGGGGTGGGATGAGCAGTTCTTC,CASSFPSGGWDEQFF
TRBV5-6,-,TRBJ2-3,15,-,TGTGCCAGCAGCTTATGGGGGACTGACAGCGATACGCAGTATTTT,CASSLWGTDSDTQYF
TRBV9,TRBD1,TRBJ1-4,16,-,TGTGCCAGCAGCACCGGGACAGGGAGTTCAAATGAAAAACTGTTTTTT,CASSTGTGSSNEKLFF
TRBV6-5,TRBD2,TRBJ2-7,14,-,TGTGCCAGCTCCCTAGCGGGGGCCCGCGACGAGCAGTACTTC,CASSLAGARDEQYF
TRBV27,-,TRBJ1-4,17,-,TGTGCCAGCAGTTGGCCAGGGGTTCGCTCAACTAATGAAAAACTGTTTTTT,CASSWPGVRSTNEKLFF
TRBV2,-,TRBJ2-7,15,-,TGTGCCAGCAGTGTGGACGGAGGTTTCTCCTACGAGCAGTACTTC,CASSVDGGFSYEQYF
TRBV3-1/TRBV3-2,TRBD2,TRBJ2-5,15,-,TGTGCCAGCAGCCGGGGCGGGGGGGTCGTGGAGACCCAGTACTTC,CASSRGGGVVETQYF
TRBV19,-,TRBJ2-7,15,-,TGTGCCAGTAGTACTAGAACAGGGGAGGCGTCCGAGCAGTACTTC,CASSTRTGEASEQYF
TRBV7-9,-,TRBJ2-2,17,-,TGTGCCAGCAGTACCAACAGGGGAAGCGGGAGAACCGGGGAGCTGTTTTTT,CASSTNRGSGRTGELFF
TRBV2,TRBD1,TRBJ1-2,14,-,TGTGCCAGCAACCAACAGGGGTCTAACTATGGCTACACCTTC,CASNQQGSNYGYTF
TRBV5-6,-,TRBJ1-2,15,-,TGTGCCAGCAGCCCTGTCGGGGTCGATAACTATGGCTACACCTTC,CASSPVGVDNYGYTF
TRBV12-3/TRBV12-4,-,TRBJ1-4,12,-,TGTGCCAGCAGTTTATCGGGGGGGAAACTGTTTTTT,CASSLSGGKLFF
TRBV11-2,TRBD2,TRBJ2-2,15,-,TGTGCCAGCAGCGTGGGAGGGGTATTGGCCGGGGAGCTGTTTTTT,CASSVGGVLAGELFF
TRBV3-1/TRBV3-2,-,TRBJ2-5,14,-,TGTGCGTCGAGGGGAACAGGGAGCTTAGGCGGCCAGTACTTC,CASRGTGSLGGQYF
TRBV24-1,TRBD2,TRBJ2-3,16,-,TGTGCCACCAGTGATGGTAGCGGGGGGGGTAAAAATACGCAGTATTTT,CATSDGSGGGKNTQYF
TRBV11-2,-,TRBJ1-2,15,-,TGTGCCAGCACCCTACAGGTGGCAGCTCGAAATGGCTACACCTTC,CASTLQVAARNGYTF
TRBV6-5,-,TRBJ1-5,15,-,TGTGCCAGCAGCCAAGTGGGCGTTAGCAATCAGCCCCAGCATTTT,CASSQVGVSNQPQHF
TRBV3-1/TRBV3-2,-,TRBJ1-2,15,-,TGTGCCAGCAGCGCCTATTCCGGGACAAACTATGGCTACACCTTC,CASSAYSGTNYGYTF
TRBV5-1,-,TRBJ1-1,14,few,TGCGCCAGCAGCTTGCCGCAGTCTGGTACTGAAGCTTTCTTT,CASSLPQSGTEAFF
TRBV20-1,TRBD1,TRBJ2-7,13,-,TGCAGTGCTAGTCGGACAGGGGGCTACGAGCAGTACTTC,CSASRTGGYEQYF
TRBV18,-,TRBJ2-5,13,-,TGTGCCAGCTCACCACCGGGCGATCGGACCCAGTACTTC,CASSPPGDRTQYF
TRBV2,TRBD2,TRBJ2-5,15,-,TGTGCCAGCAGTGATGTTCGCGGGGGAGGGGAGACCCAGTACTTC,CASSDVRGGGETQYF
TRBV6-5,TRBD1,TRBJ1-4,15,-,TGTGCCAGCAGTTACTCCGGGACAGACAATGAAAAACTGTTTTTT,CASSYSGTDNEKLFF
TRBV5-5,-,TRBJ1-6,14,-,TGTGCCAGCAGCTTGGCTGTCTTGAATTCACCCCTCCACTTT,CASSLAVLNSPLHF
TRBV5-1,TRBD1,TRBJ2-1,15,-,TGCGCCAGCAGTTTAGACAGGGTGGGGTACAATGAGCAGTTCTTC,CASSLDRVGYNEQFF
TRBV11-3,-,TRBJ2-7,14,-,TGTGCCAGCAGCCCCGCCAGAAGCTCCTACGAGCAGTACTTC,CASSPARSSYEQYF
TRBV5-1,TRBD2,TRBJ2-7,17,-,TGCGCCAGCAGCAAGGGACTAGCGGGGGGCAGCTCCTACGAGCAGTACTTC,CASSKGLAGGSSYEQYF
TRBV18,TRBD1,TRBJ1-1,14,-,TGTGCCAGCTCACCTTTCAGGGGGGACACTGAAGCTTTCTTT,CASSPFRGDTEAFF
TRBV10-3,-,TRBJ1-6,16,-,TGTGCCATCAGGGACTCCGGGAGCTCCTATAATTCACCCCTCCACTTT,CAIRDSGSSYNSPLHF
TRBV7-2,TRBD1,TRBJ1-6,16,-,TGTGCCAGCAGTATACCGGGACAGGGGCTGAATTCACCCCTCCACTTT,CASSIPGQGLNSPLHF
TRBV19,TRBD1,TRBJ1-2,13,-,TGTGCCAGTAGTCGGGACAGCGGCTATGGCTACACCTTC,CASSRDSGYGYTF
TRBV4-1,-,TRBJ1-1,13,-,TGCGCCAGCAGCCAAGGAGGTTTGGCTGAAGCTTTCTTT,CASSQGGLAEAFF
TRBV3-1/TRBV3-2,TRBD2,TRBJ2-5,16,-,TGTGCCAGCAGCCAAGGACTAGCGGGGGGAGGGGAGACCCAGTACTTC,CASSQGLAGGGETQYF
TRBV7-2,TRBD2,TRBJ2-7,18,once,TGTGCCAGCAGCTTAAGGACTAGCGGGGGCCGCACAACCTACGAGCAGTACTTC,CASSLRTSGGRTTYEQYF
TRBV9,-,TRBJ2-7,13,-,TGTGCCAGCAGCTTGTCAGTTAGCCACGAGCAGTACTTC,CASSLSVSHEQYF
TRBV5-1,TRBD1,TRBJ2-7,14,once,TGCGCCAGCAGCCTTGGACAGGGGGCCTACGAGCAGTACTTC,CASSLGQGAYEQYF
TRBV19,TRBD1,TRBJ1-1,14,-,TGTGCCAGTAGTATAGATCCAGCAGACAGGGAGTCTTTCTTT,CASSIDPADRESFF
TRBV5-5,TRBD1,TRBJ2-7,14,-,TGTGCCAGCAGCTTGGAAGGGGGCCCCTTCGAGCAGTACTTC,CASSLEGGPFEQYF
TRBV13,-,TRBJ2-7,14,-,TGTGCCAGCAGCTTAGCAGTAGCCTTCTACGAGCAGTACTTC,CASSLAVAFYEQYF
TRBV30,TRBD2,TRBJ2-1,12,once,TGTGCCTGGAGACTCCAGCGGGGGGGACAGTTCTTC,CAWRLQRGGQFF
TRBV18,TRBD1,TRBJ2-5,16,once,TGTGCCAGCTCACCGGGGGCGCAGGGGGCGAGAAGGACCCAGTACTTC,CASSPGAQGARRTQYF
TRBV5-1,-,TRBJ2-3,14,-,TGCGCCAGCAGCCCACGCCGGAGCCCAGATACGCAGTATTTT,CASSPRRSPDTQYF
TRBV24-1,-,TRBJ1-4,14,-,TGTGCCACCAGGCAGGGTGAGTTGGAGGAAAAACTGTTTTTT,CATRQGELEEKLFF
TRBV6-6,TRBD2,TRBJ2-3,15,-,TGTGCCAGCAGCTTCAGCGGGGGCTTGATAGATACGCAGTATTTT,CASSFSGGLIDTQYF